These 14 T cell receptor beta chains share one sample of origin, sequenced in a study of blood T cell repertoires in COVID-19. Profiling relied on immunoSEQ multiplex PCR, and the TCRdb table lists in-frame clones only, not all of them. The sample lists around 380,000 clones, over 65% occurring once. Sequenced material: peripheral blood. The receptors were gathered from a human donor with acute or convalescent COVID-19. The donor label of this sample is uncertain.

The V gene is TRBV2, the J gene TRBJ1-5; D gene ambiguous. The CDR3 is 15 amino acids. V dropped 4 bases and J dropped 1 base, with 11 bases sitting between them. Per the germline V gene, CDR1 is SNHLY and CDR2 is FYNNEI. The DNA for the CDR3 is TGTGCCAGCAGTGGGGAGTTGGGGAGCAATCAGCCCCAGCATTTT. Translating it yields CASSGELGSNQPQHF.

In its sample, this clone was seen a few times. CDR3 region: CASSYGGTGDVEQYF. The CDR3 DNA reads as TGTGCCAGCAGTTACGGAGGGACAGGGGACGTCGAGCAGTACTTC. J is TRBJ2-7 and V is TRBV6-5; 10 nucleotides line up with TRBD1. The CDR3 covers 15 residues. The V gene's germline CDR1 is MNHEY and CDR2 SVGAGI. J gave up 6 bases and V 2 bases, and 7 bases lay outside the gene matches.

Remarks on this clone: This sample includes further DNA sequences coding for the same CDR3. The chain links TRBV19 to TRBJ1-1, with a tentative D call TRBD1 (6 bases). The CDR3 is 14 residues long. CDR1 is LNHDA, CDR2 SQIVND, per germline (reference sequence). Trimming left V 2 bases short and J 1 base short, with 8 bases between. The CDR3 region is CASSIQGRNTEAFF. CDR3 in DNA: TGTGCCAGTAGTATACAGGGGCGGAACACTGAAGCTTTCTTT.

Only a few counts were recorded for this clone. This sequence joins TRBV2 and TRBJ1-2, with 8 bases identical to TRBD1. In germline, CDR1 is SNHLY, CDR2 FYNNEI. The CDR3 length is 13 residues. The V segment lost 10 bases and the J segment 7 bases; nucleotides outside the gene matches: 11. The chain's CDR3 is CATQWTGPSGYTF. The CDR3 DNA reads TGTGCCACCCAATGGACAGGGCCGTCTGGCTACACCTTC.

V gene TRBV6-5 combines with J gene TRBJ2-1, with 12 bases that match TRBD1. Germline CDR1 is MNHEY and CDR2 is SVGAGI. The V gene end was trimmed by 6 bases and the J gene end by 9 bases; junction bases not matched to a gene: 6. CDR3 length: 14 residues. CDR3 residues: CASSPGTGGFEQFF. The CDR3, as DNA: TGTGCCAGCAGCCCCGGGACAGGGGGCTTTGAGCAGTTCTTC.

The J gene is TRBJ2-7, the V gene TRBV28; weak D call: TRBD2 (7 bases). V was cut by 3 bases and J by 4 bases, with 10 bases left in between. The V gene's germline CDR1 is MDHEN and CDR2 SYDVKM. The CDR3 extends over 13 amino acids. The CDR3 loop is CASSLGGRYEQYF. Written as DNA, the CDR3 is TGTGCCAGCAGTTTGGGGGGGCGGTACGAGCAGTACTTC.

The chain employs TRBV2 and TRBJ2-2, with D maybe TRBD1 (5 bases). The CDR3 consists of 15 residues. V was trimmed by 2 bases and J by 1 base, leaving 8 bases between them. Germline CDR1 SNHLY, CDR2 FYNNEI. The CDR3 reads CASSERDRNTGELFF. The CDR3 region has the DNA TGTGCCAGCAGTGAACGAGACAGGAACACCGGGGAGCTGTTTTTT.

The J gene is TRBJ1-2, the V gene TRBV27; 8 bases fit TRBD1. CDR3 size: 13 residues. Trimming cost V 4 bases and J 6 bases; bases outside gene matches: 4. Per germline, CDR1 MNHEY and CDR2 SMNVEV (reference sequence). The chain's CDR3 is CASSSYRGDGYTF. In DNA, the CDR3 is TGTGCCAGCAGTTCATACAGGGGGGATGGCTACACCTTC.

The V call is TRBV28, the J call TRBJ2-1; D gene ambiguous. The CDR3 covers 17 residues. V was clipped by 4 bases and J by 1 base, with 17 bases between them. Germline assignment: CDR1 MDHEN and CDR2 SYDVKM. The chain's CDR3 is CASSSVERPESYNEQFF. The DNA of the CDR3 is TGTGCCAGCAGTTCAGTAGAGCGACCGGAATCCTACAATGAGCAGTTCTTC.

A note on this clone: This CDR3 is also generated by other DNA sequences in the sample. The rearrangement joins TRBV9 to TRBJ1-6, with TRBD1 matching 9 bases. The CDR3 runs 14 residues. The V gene end was trimmed by 4 bases and the J gene end by 8 bases; junction bases not matched to a gene: 4. Germline CDR1 SGDLS, CDR2 YYNGEE. This CDR3 is CASSSRQGDSPLHF. The CDR3 nucleotides are TGTGCCAGCAGCAGCCGACAGGGGGATTCACCCCTCCACTTT.

The rearrangement links TRBV5-8 to TRBJ1-1; TRBD1 is a possible D gene (5 bases). The CDR3 is 14 residues long. V lost 5 bases and J 4 bases, leaving 15 bases between the germline ends. CDR1 and CDR2 from the germline V gene are SGHTS and YDEGEE. CDR3 sequence reads: CASRPFGGPTEAFF. The CDR3 coding sequence is TGTGCCAGCAGGCCATTCGGGGGTCCCACTGAAGCTTTCTTT.

The chain joins TRBV7-2 to TRBJ1-4, with D unclear. This CDR3 has 13 residues. V gave up 2 bases and J gave up 10 bases, with 11 bases separating them. Germline V gene sequence: CDR1 SGHTA, CDR2 FQGNSA. The CDR3 reads CASSLIETGKLFF. The DNA for the CDR3 is TGTGCCAGCAGCTTAATCGAGACGGGAAAACTGTTTTTT.

V and J are TRBV28 and TRBJ2-2; 11 positions agree with TRBD1. Germline lookup yields CDR1 MDHEN and CDR2 SYDVKM. This CDR3 contains 15 residues. V dropped 3 bases and J dropped 6; count of bases not matched to a gene: 3. The CDR3 protein is CASSLGQGGAGELFF. The CDR3 bases are TGTGCCAGCAGTTTGGGACAGGGGGGCGCCGGGGAGCTGTTTTTT.

The chain is built from TRBV5-4 and TRBJ1-6, with 9 bases aligning to TRBD1. In germline, CDR1 is SGHNT, CDR2 YYREEE (reference sequence). CDR3 length equals 14 residues. Unmatched junction bases numbered 5, after V lost 3 bases and J lost 10 bases. The CDR3 nucleotides are TGTGCCAGCAGCTGGGACAGGGAATGGTCACCCCTCCACTTT. This encodes CASSWDREWSPLHF.